This TCR beta chain was sequenced in a study of cytomegalovirus exposure and HLA in healthy donors. Study at large: Previous work identified 117 million unique TCR beta sequences from 200 million or so T cells. When fewer than 500 donors were genotyped, 81% of them were found to fall in the Caucasian-associated ancestry cluster.

PCR used 60 Vbeta primers and 13 Jbeta primers. Data came from immunoSEQ multiplex PCR; TCRdb stores just in-frame clones and leaves some out. The sample includes some 130,000 clones, about 74% seen only once; the top ten take 2% to 2.5%. A remark on this clone: The antigen is unknown.

General observations from the study: Because they were indistinguishable, some V segments, including TRBV6-2 and TRBV6-3, were excluded. Accurate prediction of HLA-A and HLA-B alleles (for most subjects) was reportedly achieved from TCR beta sequences.

This CDR3 region has 12 residues. The ends were cut back, 2 bases at V and 6 bases at J, with 7 bases in the middle. CDR1 is GTSNPN, CDR2 SVGIG, per germline (reference sequence). This TCR was recovered from a man aged 25-45 years in good health and CMV-seronegative. This rearrangement joins TRBV30 to TRBJ2-2; no firm D call. The sequenced sample was PBMCs. In nucleotides, the CDR3 is TGTGCCTGGAGTAAATTAGCCGGGGAGCTGTTTTTT. This encodes CAWSKLAGELFF.